This record concerns one T cell receptor beta chain sequence. There is no known antigen for this receptor. No base quality values were provided; no much bigger clone lies one nucleotide off. This entry belongs to a study of T cells after yellow fever vaccination (dated by TCRdb to about 2019). Regarding the study in general: The SMART-Seq v4 Ultra Low Input RNA kit was used to prepare libraries from fractions with low cell numbers. Bulk TCR alpha and beta repertoires were sequenced longitudinally to track T-cell clones before and after primary and booster YFV17D yellow fever vaccination. Two healthy male donors, one aged 18 to 30 and one aged 30 to 40 years, were included in the cohort. Blood samples were taken at several timepoints before and after primary and secondary immunization, and bulk PBMC replicates and cell subsets were isolated.

TCR cDNA was synthesized by 5'RACE template switching, through which a universal primer site and unique molecular identifiers were introduced. Priming for cDNA synthesis came from both the TCR alpha and TCR beta constant segments. Two PCR steps were used to amplify libraries, with sample barcodes and sequencing adapters being added in the second step. Sequencing of libraries was performed on Illumina HiSeq 2500 (2x100 bp) or NovaSeq (2x150 bp). Turning to the authors' computational methods: MIGEC was used to demultiplex reads and collapse the reads into UMI consensus sequences, and MiXCR was used for V(D)J alignment. Vaccine-responding clonotypes were defined with edgeR using replicate PBMC samples, requiring FDR below 0.01 and a log2 fold change above 5 up to day 15. CD4 or CD8 identity was assigned to each bulk clonotype according to whether the clonotype was present at higher abundance in the sequenced CD4 repertoire or the sequenced CD8 repertoire. The public reads were run again by TCRdb, first through fastp at Q25 and then through MiXCR, and only productive beta chains were kept. Identical CDR3 proteins give one entry, which carries the most common genes and DNA. The V and J calls reflect TCRdb's pipeline rather than the authors' work. The sample records about 510,000 distinct CDR3 sequences, roughly 22% of which are singletons. The top ten constitute about 15% of the sample.

The treatment or condition label corresponds to: live attenuated yellow fever vaccine strain. At each blood-draw timepoint, two biological replicates of bulk PBMCs were obtained. A standard Ficoll-Paque protocol was used to isolate PBMCs from peripheral blood. TriZol was used to extract RNA from bulk PBMCs, from CD4 and CD8 fractions, and from dextramer-positive and dextramer-negative fractions. Findings and caveats that apply to the study as a whole: The study included only a couple of donors, which limits how far the findings can be generalized. Most clones expanded after primary vaccination (around 96% of CD4 and roughly 90% of CD8) were re-detected after the booster, suggesting that broad memory maintenance occurred. Because abundant contaminating clonotypes from the bulk population could be contained in FACS-sorted repertoires, computational filtering was required. A small fraction of clonotypes showed up in both the CD4 and CD8 compartments, probably as a result of convergent recombination. The secondary T-cell response was weaker than the primary response but faster, peaking on day 5 instead of day 15.

V is shortened by 1 base, J by 0 bases, and the region joining them spans 7 bases. According to the germline V gene, CDR1 reads LGHNA and CDR2 reads YSLEER. The CDR3, from cysteine to phenylalanine, totals 16 residues. Left in the record is the CDR3 DNA by itself, 48 bases read in frame from the first base. The specimen was PBMCs, collected approximately 22 days after the first yellow fever vaccination. This TCR derives from a man aged 18 to 29 who received the YFV17D yellow fever vaccine. Recombination linked TRBV4-3 to TRBJ2-6, with no reliable assignment of the D segment. The bases are TGCGCCAGCAGCCAAGGCCTTTTCTCTGGGGCCAACGTCCTGACTTTC. It translates as CASSQGLFSGANVLTF.